This paragraph covers one T cell receptor beta chain sequence. The antigen remains undetermined. The data originate from a study of cytomegalovirus exposure and HLA in healthy donors. General study points: A few chains tied to CMV proved CMV antigen-specific in vitro. The dataset shows that most TCR sequences were rare, while some public TCRs occurred in many donors.

CDR1 is SGHTA and CDR2 is FQGNSA in the germline V gene. J lost 2 bases, V lost 4 bases, and 5 bases had no gene match. CDR3 length: 15 amino acids. TCRdb keeps only in-frame clones here, not all; method: immunoSEQ multiplex PCR. The table records about 160,000 clones, roughly 90% of them present only once. The receptor comes from a woman aged 25 to 39 in good health and CMV-seronegative. The V gene is TRBV7-2, the J gene TRBJ1-2, with 9 bases fitting TRBD1. What was sequenced was PBMCs. As DNA, the CDR3 is TGTGCCAGCAGCTCGCGGACAGGGGCGAACTATGGCTACACCTTC. Translated, it gives CASSSRTGANYGYTF.